This TCR beta chain came from a study of vaccination effects on CD4 cells after COVID-19. Antigen-specific CD4+ T cells were first expanded with viral peptide pools by the ViraFEST assay and only then sequenced. The culture ran for around ten days before CD4+ T cells were isolated. All vaccine recipients tested negative for nucleocapsid antibodies and had never contracted SARS-CoV-2 infection. After 2 million or so PBMC were placed in each well, they were cultured with around 10 IU/ml IL-2 and approximately 9.6 ug/ml peptides. V was pared by 8 bases and J by 0 bases, with 16 bases between. Germline-derived CDR1 and CDR2 are KGHSH and LQKENI. The CDR3 is 15 amino acids. Measured with immunoSEQ multiplex PCR; TCRdb has only the in-frame clones, and not every one. In the table there are about 11,000 clones, 65% to 75% of which are singletons. Note on this clone: Its target is not known.

This sequence was found in a human donor who received a COVID-19 vaccine. V is TRBV18 and J is TRBJ1-1, with no clear D. Here the sequenced sample was CD4+ T cells from PBMCs cultured with HCoV-229E spike peptides, taken before COVID-19 vaccination. In DNA form, the CDR3 reads TGTGCCAGCGTACCTTCCGTAGAGATGAACACTGAAGCTTTCTTT. It is translated as CASVPSVEMNTEAFF.